This note documents a single TCR beta chain sequence. This CDR3 spans 13 amino acids. Trimming took 0 bases from V and 10 from J, leaving 11 bases between them. CDR1 is SGDLS, CDR2 YYNGEE, per germline. Clones were read by immunoSEQ multiplex PCR, and TCRdb kept only the in-frame ones, dropping some. Of about 6,600 clones in the sample, roughly 80% were seen once. This specimen comes from a study of follicular helper T cells after annual influenza vaccination. Time point meaning: 2015-2016 season, 7 days after influenza vaccination. The specimen comprised CXCR5- memory CD4+ T cells sorted from blood, sampled 7 days after influenza vaccination. This receptor was identified in an adult who received the influenza vaccine. This rearrangement joins TRBV9 to TRBJ2-1; D is ambiguous. The CDR3 loop reads CASSVDLLGEQFF. The CDR3 DNA reads TGTGCCAGCAGCGTAGACTTGTTGGGGGAGCAGTTCTTC.